This T cell receptor beta chain was recovered during a study of T cells in Graves' hyperthyroidism and ophthalmopathy (dated by TCRdb to between 2018 and 2021). Looking at the study overall: Peripheral blood samples were taken at the time of initial diagnosis, prior to any treatment. After sampling, hyperthyroidism patients received methimazole starting at 30 mg daily, and ophthalmopathy patients received high-dose intravenous methylprednisolone. To identify TCR V-J signatures that set the groups apart, the researchers used a discovery cohort of 100 patients, made up of 43 with Graves' ophthalmopathy and 55 to 65 with stable Graves' hyperthyroidism. In more than 5 Graves' hyperthyroidism patients, the study also compared T-cell repertoires from thyroid tissue with T-cell repertoires from blood. The 75 to 100 discovery patients were randomly divided into training and test sets at a 7:3 ratio. According to the paper, TCR Vbeta CDR3 sequencing was carried out on 135 peripheral blood samples, which came from around 43 ophthalmopathy, fewer than 80 hyperthyroidism and roughly 17 progressor patients. An independent validation cohort of around 20 hyperthyroidism patients and 17 patients who later progressed to ophthalmopathy tested prospective prediction of ophthalmopathy.

TCR beta CDR3 regions were amplified from RNA transcripts. The TCR CDR3 was subjected to a first round of RT-PCR using the HTBI primer set and the Qiagen OneStep RT-PCR kit. Libraries were constructed in a second round of multiplex PCR, after which size selection and purification were carried out. Paired-end sequencing of the libraries was performed with 100 bp reads on an Illumina HiSeq2000. The study's own analysis went as follows. SOAPnuke was used to process the raw data, removing reads that contained adapters or uncalled bases, had a mean Phred below 15, or lacked an exact match to the constant primer or identifier. High-quality paired reads were merged with COPE v1.2.5, and unique nucleotide sequences were defined as clonotypes. Clonotypes were aligned to IMGT TRBV, TRBD and TRBJ reference segments using MiTCR v1.1. Analysis was restricted to V-J combinations with a frequency above 0.0001, which covered 99.2% of repertoires. The TCS score was defined as the ratio of F50 (clonal expansion) to E x V (chaos), calculated using BLOSUM62-based TCRdist between CDR3 peptides within each V-J. Welch's t-statistics and random forest reduced 514 V-J features to some 14, which were used in a naive Bayes classifier (R e1071). The public reads were quality trimmed at Q25 with fastp and then assembled into clones with MiXCR by TCRdb, keeping productive beta chains. Records with the same CDR3 protein are collapsed into one entry carrying the most frequent genes and DNA. In this record, the V and J calls reflect TCRdb's handling and not the investigators' own analysis. The sample profile shows 500,000 to 650,000 distinct CDR3 sequences; 20% of them were found once. Roughly 47% of the sample lies in the top ten.

Notes on this clonotype: The antigen it binds to is not known. Base-call qualities are not available, and no considerably larger clone is one nucleotide away.

On the study overall, not on this receptor specifically: Blood samples also contained most of the expanded thyroid clonotypes (frequency above 0.001), which suggests that blood repertoires may reflect thyroid immune responses. In validation, the model predicted progression to ophthalmopathy with just under 71% sensitivity and about 73% specificity, a median of about 6.7 months before onset. A model built on a 13 V-J signature distinguished ophthalmopathy from stable hyperthyroidism, reaching around 88% sensitivity and about 81% specificity in cross-validation and 80%/75% in testing. No statistical method was used to fix the sample size in advance, and group allocation was not hidden from the investigators.

Trimming takes 5 bases from V and 6 bases from J, and the germline ends sit 10 bases apart. There are 12 amino acids in the CDR3, from cysteine to phenylalanine inclusive. The read is trimmed to its CDR3 DNA, 36 bases read in frame from base 1. CDR1 PRHDT and CDR2 FYEKMQ are derived from the germline V gene (reference sequence). Moderately to severely active disease, a Clinical Activity Score of at least 3, a NOSPECS grade of at least 4, and a duration under 3 months were present in ophthalmopathy patients. Any patient with an uncontrolled infection, another autoimmune disease, pregnancy or lactation was excluded. Diagnoses were established on the basis of clinical symptoms, serum thyroxine and TRAb, thyroid ultrasound, and orbital computed tomography. Ficoll-Paque density gradient centrifugation was used to isolate PBMCs from under 11 ml of fresh peripheral blood. Total RNA was extracted using Trizol reagent, and RNA quality was assessed on an Agilent 2100 Bioanalyzer.

The rearranged segments are TRBV13 and TRBJ1-2; confidence is insufficient to name the D gene. Sequences were obtained from blood. This TCR derives from a man aged 40-49 years with Graves' ophthalmopathy. CDR3 sequence: CASSMGVNGYTF. The nucleotide sequence reads as follows: TGTGCCAGCAGCATGGGAGTGAATGGCTACACCTTC.